This T cell receptor beta chain stems from a study of blood T cell repertoires in COVID-19. As for the study in general: From the United States, Italy and Spain came samples of acute and convalescent COVID-19. In each case, the material was cDNA or gDNA derived from T cells, B-cell-depleted T cells, or PBMCs.

Per the authors' pipeline: Researchers report that nucleated cell counts were estimated from reference gene primer amplification. Sequencing used immunoSEQ multiplex PCR; TCRdb keeps in-frame clones, though not all of them. The D gene and trimming were derived from the DNA, and the V and J assignments and clone size from that table. Of about 150,000 clones in the sample, about 90% were seen once. V was cut by 7 bases and J by 2 bases, with 5 bases left in between. The CDR3 contains 12 residues. J is TRBJ2-2 and V is TRBV12-3 or TRBV12-4; D unresolved. Sequenced material: peripheral blood. The clonotype was recovered from a woman aged 60-75 years with active or convalescent COVID-19. The DNA for the CDR3 is TGTGCCAGCACCGTAAACACCGGGGAGCTGTTTTTT. It yields the protein CASTVNTGELFF.